This T cell receptor (beta chain) was identified in a study of control samples from healthy donors and cancer patients. Germline V gene sequence: CDR1 MDHEN, CDR2 SYDVKM. The CDR3 sequence is 13 residues long. V lost 5 bases and J 2 bases, leaving 9 bases between the germline ends. The method was immunoSEQ multiplex PCR; TCRdb's version includes in-frame clones alone and lacks a portion of them. The data show more than 150,000 clones, with 80% to 95% seen just once and approximately 0.7% held by the top ten. This TCR derives from a woman aged 25 to 45 in good health. The sequenced sample consisted of blood. The chain is built from TRBV28 and TRBJ1-2; D gene unclear. CDR3 sequence (DNA): TGTGCCAGCAGTGCCCGACGGAACTATGGCTACACCTTC. Translated, it gives CASSARRNYGYTF.